Included here is one TCR beta chain sequence, with context. Its antigen is not identified. This record belongs to a study of shared clonotypes between healthy human individuals. Study observations and caveats: For naive CD4 cells, roughly 5% of clonotypes were shared across a handful of donors.

The CDR3 is made up of 12 amino acids. Germline V gene data show CDR1 as MNHEY and CDR2 as SVGAGI. The germline V and J ends were trimmed by 5 bases and 5 bases, with 10 bases remaining between them. Evenly divided among several immunoSEQ plates was the genomic DNA of each subset. Profiling relied on immunoSEQ multiplex PCR, and the TCRdb table lists in-frame clones only, not all of them. The sample records about 1 million clones, about 76% being singletons. V is TRBV6-5 and J is TRBJ2-7; D remains unclear. Sequencing was done on a sample of memory CD4+ T cells sorted from blood. As to subset: CD45RA-negative fraction. The TCR sequence derives from a young man in good health. The CDR3 reads CASSPHSDEQYF. The DNA of the CDR3 is TGTGCCAGCAGTCCCCACAGTGACGAGCAGTACTTC.